Below, 10 T cell receptor beta chains from the same sample are listed, as sequenced in a study of a mutant IDH1 vaccine in newly diagnosed glioma (dated by TCRdb to the early 2020s). The library was produced with the immunoSEQ multiplex PCR assay. TCRdb mirrors the immuneACCESS table, restricted to in-frame sequences. Some clones are absent from its copies; in checked studies, under half trace to an unresolved V gene, and the reason for the others is unknown. The table for this sample lists approximately 41,000 clones; 75% to 95% of them were counted only once. The ten largest clones capture 3% to 4.5% of the sample. Their target antigens are unknown. The time point tag for this specimen amounts to: week 23, last vaccination. Each vaccine dose was 300 ug of a 20-mer mutant IDH1 peptide in Montanide, given subcutaneously with topical imiquimod. Source: PBMCs, taken from a glioma patient whose treatment included an IDH1 peptide vaccine. These receptors were obtained from a man aged 50-59 years with glioma.

This clone has more than one count but fewer than ten. The chain recombines TRBV7-3 with TRBJ2-3, with TRBD2 matching 14 bases. Germline loops: CDR1 SGHTA, CDR2 FQGTGA. This CDR3 comprises 16 residues. With 3 bases clipped from V and 4 bases from J, the junction kept 3 bases outside the gene matches. The CDR3 loop is CASSLGLAGVADTQYF. DNA for the CDR3: TGTGCCAGCAGCTTGGGACTAGCGGGAGTGGCAGATACGCAGTATTTT. Based on the CDR3 plus reference TRBV7-3 and TRBJ2-3, the full variable domain is GAGVSQTPSNKVTEKGKYVELRCDPISGHTALYWYRQSLGQGPEFLIYFQGTGAADDSGLPNDRFFAVRPEGSVSTLKIQRTERGDSAVYLCASSLGLAGVADTQYFGPGTRLTVL.

This chain uses TRBV29-1 with TRBJ2-7; TRBD1 matches at 8 bases. CDR1 is SQVTM and CDR2 is ANQGSEA in the germline V gene. V lost 6 bases to trimming and J lost 4 bases; unmatched junction nucleotides: 8. The CDR3 runs to 13 residues. The DNA of the CDR3 is TGCAGCGTCGCCGACCGACAGGGGTACGAGCAGTACTTC. Its protein is CSVADRQGYEQYF.

This chain links TRBV6-1 with TRBJ2-7; the match to TRBD1 covers 9 bases. Losses at the gene ends were 4 bases for V and 1 base for J; bases not matched to a gene: 5. CDR3 length: 15 amino acids. Germline CDR1 MNHNS, CDR2 SASEGT. CDR3 sequence reads: CASSGGQGSSYEQYF. CDR3 DNA: TGTGCCAGCAGTGGGGGACAGGGATCTTCCTACGAGCAGTACTTC.

This chain joins TRBV5-5 and TRBJ2-7; TRBD1 matches at 7 bases. Unmatched junction bases numbered 9, after V lost 0 bases and J lost 3 bases. The CDR3 contains 16 residues. Germline CDR1 is SGHKS and CDR2 is YYEKEE (reference sequence). The DNA for the CDR3 is TGTGCCAGCAGCTTGGAGGGACAGAGTCATTACTACGAGCAGTACTTC. Translated, it gives CASSLEGQSHYYEQYF.

In this sample, this clone turned up a few times. The CDR3 DNA is TGCGCCAGCAGCCAGGGACTAGCCCGAGGGGGGACCCAGTACTTC. This codes for CASSQGLARGGTQYF. This chain connects TRBV4-1 to TRBJ2-5; the match to TRBD2 covers 9 bases. V trimming: 3 bases; J trimming: 7 bases; junction bases outside the gene matches: 9. Germline V gives CDR1 MGHRA, CDR2 YSYEKL. The CDR3 consists of 15 residues.

This clone was detected once. This chain uses TRBV5-8 with TRBJ2-7, with a possible D match to TRBD2 (5 bases). Trimming shortened V by 0 bases and J by 0 bases, and 7 bases separated the two germline ends. The CDR3 sequence is 14 residues long. Looked up from germline, CDR1 is SGHTS and CDR2 is YDEGEE. CDR3: CASSLAAGSYEQYF. The CDR3 DNA sequence: TGTGCCAGCAGCTTGGCGGCGGGCTCCTACGAGCAGTACTTC.

This clone was seen a single time. The chain uses TRBV10-1 and TRBJ2-7; D possibly uses TRBD1 or TRBD2 (5 bases each). The CDR3 length is 15 residues. With 5 bases removed from V and 2 bases from J, the gap between germline ends came to 16 bases. Germline CDR1 WNHNN, CDR2 SYGVQD (reference sequence). In nucleotides, the CDR3 is TGCGCCAGCAGTTCACACCGATCGGGACCCTACGAGCAGTACTTC. Its translation is CASSSHRSGPYEQYF.

This chain links TRBV12-5 with TRBJ2-7, with 9 bases fitting TRBD2. This CDR3 is 18 amino acids long. Germline CDR1 and CDR2: LGHNT and FRNRAP. With V trimmed by 4 bases and J by 5 bases, 18 bases remained unmatched. Here the CDR3 reads CASGSALFSAGGGDEQYF. CDR3 nucleotides: TGTGCTAGTGGTTCCGCCCTTTTTTCGGCGGGAGGGGGGGACGAGCAGTACTTC.

The chain couples TRBV4-2 to TRBJ2-1; D is uncertain. This CDR3 is 15 amino acids long. The V gene's germline CDR1 is LGHNA and CDR2 YNFKEQ. V lost 0 bases to trimming and J lost 4 bases, with 10 bases between them. The CDR3 DNA sequence: TGTGCCAGCAGCCAAGATCGCGCGGATTACAATGAGCAGTTCTTC. This translates into CASSQDRADYNEQFF.

The chain has TRBV4-2 and TRBJ2-7; 13 nucleotides match TRBD2. CDR1 and CDR2 from the germline V gene are LGHNA and YNFKEQ. The CDR3 loop spans 15 amino acids. J gave up 7 bases and V 2 bases, and 5 bases lay outside the gene matches. CDR3 in amino acids: CASSQRTSGSEEQYF. DNA of the CDR3: TGTGCCAGCAGCCAACGGACTAGCGGGAGCGAAGAGCAGTACTTC.